A single sample gave rise to the 27 T cell receptor beta chains below, sequenced in a study of cytomegalovirus exposure and HLA in healthy donors. PCR amplification relied on 60 Vbeta primers (plus 13 Jbeta primers). Repertoires were generated with immunoSEQ multiplex PCR, while TCRdb's copy carries only in-frame clones and drops some. Of 50,000 to 70,000 clones in the sample, roughly 60% were seen once. Sequenced input: PBMCs. These receptors all stem from a man aged 25-45 years in good health and CMV-seronegative.

This clone was detected a few times. The chain couples TRBV2 to TRBJ1-5, with D possibly being TRBD1 (6 bases). The V end was cut by 8 bases, the J end by 1 base, with 15 bases between. Germline V gene lookup returns CDR1 SNHLY and CDR2 FYNNEI. The CDR3 is 15 residues long. DNA of the CDR3: TGTGCCAGCGGCGTACAGGGACACAGCAATCAGCCCCAGCATTTT. As protein: CASGVQGHSNQPQHF.

The chain combines TRBV19 with TRBJ2-7, with D possibly TRBD1 on 6 matching bases. Between the trimmed V and J ends, which lost 1 base and 3 bases, there was a span of 7 bases. Germline lookup yields CDR1 LNHDA and CDR2 SQIVND (reference sequence). The CDR3 is 13 residues long. The CDR3 sequence: CASSIARGYEQYF. The CDR3 DNA reads as TGTGCCAGTAGTATAGCCAGGGGCTACGAGCAGTACTTC.

This chain uses TRBV7-6 with TRBJ1-2; 7 nucleotides align to TRBD1. V gave up 0 bases and J gave up 6 bases; unmatched junction bases: 4. The CDR3 is 14 residues long. CDR1 is SGHVS and CDR2 is FNYEAQ in the germline V gene. CDR3 coding DNA: TGTGCCAGCAGCTTAGCAGGGGGCGTGAATGGCTACACCTTC. Its protein is CASSLAGGVNGYTF.

The CDR3 DNA is TGTGCCTGGAACTTGGTGTCAGGCGCCAATTCACCCCTCCACTTT. This codes for CAWNLVSGANSPLHF. V and J are TRBV30 and TRBJ1-6; D unclear. Germline assignment: CDR1 GTSNPN and CDR2 SVGIG (reference sequence). CDR3 length: 15 residues. V was clipped by 4 bases and J by 7 bases, with 17 bases between them.

The gene calls are TRBV5-4 and TRBJ1-4; D may be TRBD1 (6 bases). Trimming took 2 bases from V and 1 from J, leaving 9 bases between them. This CDR3 comprises 15 residues. The germline V gene encodes CDR1 SGHNT and CDR2 YYREEE (reference sequence). CDR3 loop: CASSFSRGTNEKLFF. The CDR3 DNA follows: TGTGCCAGCAGCTTTTCCAGGGGAACTAATGAAAAACTGTTTTTT.

CDR3 sequence reads: CAISESGVRETQYF. As DNA, the CDR3 is TGTGCCATCAGTGAGTCAGGAGTACGAGAGACCCAGTACTTC. This sequence joins TRBV10-3 and TRBJ2-5, with D unresolved. The germline V gene encodes CDR1 ENHRY and CDR2 SYGVKD. The CDR3 is 14 amino acids. The V and J ends lost 0 bases and 4 bases respectively, with 9 bases between them.

This chain links TRBV5-1 with TRBJ1-1, with D unresolved. CDR1 and CDR2 from the germline V gene are SGHRS and YFSETQ. V lost 4 bases, J lost 0 bases, and 13 bases lay in between. The CDR3 is 15 residues long. CDR3 sequence reads: CASSHWEGMNTEAFF. The CDR3 bases are TGCGCCAGCAGCCATTGGGAGGGTATGAACACTGAAGCTTTCTTT. The whole variable domain, filled in from reference TRBV5-1 and TRBJ1-1, reads KAGVTQTPRYLIKTRGQQVTLSCSPISGHRSVSWYQQTPGQGLQFLFEYFSETQRNKGNFPGRFSGRQFSNSRSEMNVSTLELGDSALYLCASSHWEGMNTEAFFGQGTRLTVV.

This chain links TRBV6-5 with TRBJ1-1; perhaps TRBD1 as D (5 bases). CDR3 length: 12 amino acids. From germline, CDR1 is MNHEY and CDR2 SVGAGI. Trimming removed 2 bases from V and 12 bases from J, with 13 bases in between. The CDR3: CASSYGAGRSFF. DNA of the CDR3: TGTGCCAGCAGTTACGGGGCAGGGAGGTCTTTCTTT.

The chain carries TRBV14 and TRBJ1-2, with 7 bases lining up with TRBD1. The length of the CDR3 is 15 residues. The trim removed 3 bases at V and 6 bases at J, leaving 10 bases unmatched. CDR1 is SGHDN, CDR2 FVKESK, per germline. The CDR3: CASSQLTGSSDGYTF. The CDR3 coding sequence is TGTGCCAGCAGCCAGCTGACAGGGTCTTCCGATGGCTACACCTTC.

This clone was recorded a few times. The chain employs TRBV5-1 and TRBJ2-3; D gene ambiguous. CDR1 and CDR2 from the germline V gene are SGHRS and YFSETQ. This CDR3 has 13 amino acids. The V end lost 4 bases, the J end lost 8 bases, and 14 bases lay between the germline ends. The CDR3 is CASSPNIGGTQYF. DNA for the CDR3: TGCGCCAGCAGCCCCAACATCGGCGGTACGCAGTATTTT.

This clone was counted once. V usage is TRBV23-1 and J usage is TRBJ1-2; D unclear. TRBV23-1 is labeled an ORF, and its function is uncertain. The CDR3 covers 19 residues. The ends were cut back, 1 base at V and 1 base at J, with 22 bases in the middle. The CDR3 nucleotides read TGCGCCAGCAGTCAATTCGCCCCGCCCCGGACGGACTTTAACTATGGCTACACCTTC. Its translation is CASSQFAPPRTDFNYGYTF.

This chain connects TRBV6-5 to TRBJ2-1; D gene uncertain. The V end lost 8 bases, the J end lost 2 bases, and 13 bases lay between the germline ends. Per the germline V gene, CDR1 is MNHEY and CDR2 is SVGAGI. This CDR3 has 14 residues. The CDR3 here is CASHSESPYNEQFF. The CDR3 region has the DNA TGTGCCAGCCACTCCGAGTCCCCCTACAATGAGCAGTTCTTC.

This clone was seen a few times. V usage is TRBV6-1 and J usage is TRBJ2-7; TRBD2 matches 7 bases. The CDR3 is made up of 16 amino acids. The germline gives CDR1 MNHNS, CDR2 SASEGT. J lost 3 bases, V lost 1 base, and 9 bases had no gene match. Here the CDR3 DNA reads TGTGCCAGCAGTGAAGAGGCGGGGGTGGCACTCTACGAGCAGTACTTC. Amino acids: CASSEEAGVALYEQYF.

CDR3 loop: CASSYSTSGANYEQYF. The CDR3 nucleotides are TGTGCCAGCAGTTACTCGACTAGCGGGGCCAACTACGAGCAGTACTTC. The chain couples TRBV6-5 to TRBJ2-7, with 11 bases lining up with TRBD2. Germline V CDR1 and CDR2: MNHEY, SVGAGI. J gave up 3 bases and V 0 bases, and 4 bases lay outside the gene matches. The length of the CDR3 is 16 residues.

This clone was seen a handful of times. The rearrangement links TRBV5-4 to TRBJ2-1; possibly TRBD2 for D (5 bases). Trimming left V 0 bases short and J 7 bases short, with 14 bases between. CDR1 and CDR2 (germline): SGHNT, YYREEE (reference sequence). CDR3 length: 15 residues. The CDR3 coding sequence is TGTGCCAGCAGCTTGGTGGGAGTATCCTTTAATGAGCAGTTCTTC. This gives the protein CASSLVGVSFNEQFF.

This rearrangement joins TRBV28 to TRBJ2-1; 8 bases line up with TRBD2. The germline V gene encodes CDR1 MDHEN and CDR2 SYDVKM. The CDR3 is 12 residues long. The V gene end was trimmed by 9 bases and the J gene end by 4 bases; junction bases not matched to a gene: 2. This CDR3 reads CASLAGYNEQFF. DNA for the CDR3: TGTGCCAGTTTAGCGGGGTACAATGAGCAGTTCTTC.

This clone was counted only a few times. The V call is TRBV5-1, the J call TRBJ1-2; TRBD1 is a possible D gene (6 bases). The CDR3 extends over 14 amino acids. V was pared by 4 bases and J by 8 bases, with 18 bases between. The V gene's germline CDR1 is SGHRS and CDR2 YFSETQ. This chain's CDR3 is CASSRPGDLGGYTF. DNA of the CDR3: TGCGCCAGCAGCCGTCCAGGGGATTTGGGCGGCTACACCTTC.

The chain is built from TRBV7-2 and TRBJ1-5, with D uncertain. With 1 base removed from V and 1 base from J, the gap between germline ends came to 8 bases. In germline, CDR1 is SGHTA, CDR2 FQGNSA. This CDR3 spans 15 amino acids. CDR3 region: CASSLGGNSNQPQHF. The CDR3 DNA is TGTGCCAGCAGCTTAGGCGGTAACAGCAATCAGCCCCAGCATTTT.

The chain joins TRBV6-5 to TRBJ2-1, with TRBD2 matching 7 bases. The CDR3 length is 15 residues. Per the germline V gene, CDR1 is MNHEY and CDR2 is SVGAGI. The junction had 11 bases not matched to a gene; V was cut back by 6 bases and J by 6 bases. CDR3: CASSPGTTGGNEQFF. CDR3 DNA: TGTGCCAGCAGCCCAGGGACTACGGGGGGCAATGAGCAGTTCTTC.

J is TRBJ2-5 and V is TRBV7-3; the D is unclear. Trimming cost V 3 bases and J 4 bases, with 9 bases left between them. Germline V gene data show CDR1 as SGHTA and CDR2 as FQGTGA. The CDR3 is 13 residues long. The CDR3 nucleotides are TGTGCCAGCAGCTTCGGTTCCGGAGAGACCCAGTACTTC. This gives the protein CASSFGSGETQYF.

The chain employs TRBV6-5 and TRBJ2-7, with TRBD2 as a possible D gene (5 bases). The CDR3 contains 13 residues. Germline values: CDR1 MNHEY, CDR2 SVGAGI. V dropped 6 bases and J dropped 0 bases, with 9 bases sitting between them. CDR3: CASSRTDSYEQYF. CDR3 DNA sequence: TGTGCCAGCAGCCGGACTGACTCCTACGAGCAGTACTTC.

The chain recombines TRBV29-1 with TRBJ2-5, with D possibly matching TRBD2 (6 bases). Deletions cut 4 bases from V and 2 bases from J, with 11 bases between. CDR3 length: 13 amino acids. Germline lookup yields CDR1 SQVTM and CDR2 ANQGSEA. The CDR3 sequence is CSVAMRGQETQYF. For the CDR3, the DNA is TGCAGCGTTGCCATGCGGGGTCAAGAGACCCAGTACTTC.

The genes are TRBV6-5 and TRBJ2-5; 11 positions match TRBD2. J was trimmed by 5 bases and V by 5 bases; bases with no gene match: 7. This CDR3 contains 15 residues. Looked up from germline, CDR1 is MNHEY and CDR2 is SVGAGI. The CDR3 region is CASSRLAGKGETQYF. In DNA form, the CDR3 reads TGTGCCAGCAGTCGACTAGCGGGGAAGGGTGAGACCCAGTACTTC.

This chain links TRBV7-2 with TRBJ1-1; no reliable D call. Germline assignment: CDR1 SGHTA and CDR2 FQGNSA. The CDR3 length is 13 residues. Trimming cost V 6 bases and J 0 bases, with 8 bases left between them. In DNA form, the CDR3 reads TGTGCCAGCAGTACCACAGTGAACACTGAAGCTTTCTTT. This gives the protein CASSTTVNTEAFF.

This rearrangement joins TRBV9 to TRBJ2-7; possibly TRBD2 for D (5 bases). The germline CDR1 and CDR2 sequences are SGDLS and YYNGEE. CDR3 length: 15 residues. Between the trimmed V and J ends, which lost 0 bases and 3 bases, there was a span of 13 bases. This CDR3 is CASSVGRTVDYEQYF. In nucleotides, the CDR3 is TGTGCCAGCAGCGTAGGCAGGACTGTGGACTACGAGCAGTACTTC.

The V and J genes are TRBV18 and TRBJ2-5, with D tentatively TRBD1 (6 bases). Trimming cost V 4 bases and J 5 bases, with 17 bases left between them. Germline CDR1 KGHSH, CDR2 LQKENI. The CDR3 length is 15 residues. The CDR3 nucleotides are TGTGCCAGCTCACTCAGTGCCAGGGGTCCGGAGACCCAGTACTTC. Residues: CASSLSARGPETQYF.

This chain joins TRBV11-2 and TRBJ2-5; the D is unclear. Germline CDR1 reads SGHAT; CDR2 reads FQNNGV. V dropped 7 bases and J dropped 0 bases, with 6 bases sitting between them. This CDR3 region has 12 residues. CDR3 DNA sequence: TGTGCCAGCACCGTATACCAAGAGACCCAGTACTTC. The encoded protein is CASTVYQETQYF.